This T cell receptor (beta chain) was recovered during a study of blood T cell repertoires in COVID-19. The overall study: The United States, Italy and Spain supplied acute and convalescent COVID-19 samples. T cells, B-cell-depleted T cells, or PBMCs supplied cDNA or gDNA.

Per the germline V gene, CDR1 is SGHAT and CDR2 is FQNNGV. Trimming took off 1 base at V and 4 bases at J, with 4 bases between the two ends. The CDR3 consists of 12 residues. In the authors' methods: Amplified reference gene primers provided the basis for estimating nucleated cell counts. Measured with immunoSEQ multiplex PCR; TCRdb has only the in-frame clones, and not every one. V and J calls and clone size come straight from that table; D and trimming were deduced from the DNA. The sample lists about 50,000 clones, about nine tenths seen once, with 25% to 35% in the top ten. The chain uses TRBV11-2 and TRBJ1-2; no firm D call. The sequenced sample was peripheral blood. The clonotype was recovered from a woman aged 80 or over with acute or convalescent COVID-19. CDR3 loop: CASSLGSYGYTF. The DNA for the CDR3 is TGTGCCAGCAGCTTAGGCAGCTATGGCTACACCTTC.